The clone carrying this T cell receptor beta chain has at least ten counts. Its antigen remains unidentified. The data stem from a study of blood T cells in healthy people across ages. Whole-study findings and limits: Estimates of total diversity, which came from one million sequenced T cells, were considered to be underestimates.

The V gene end was trimmed by 1 base and the J gene end by 0 bases; junction bases not matched to a gene: 9. Germline CDR1 and CDR2: LGHNA and YSLEER. The CDR3 consists of 18 residues. Sample-barcoded 5' priming and a J-beta primer mix drove a second PCR of about 6 to 12 cycles. Each single sample gave us at least 3 million CDR3-containing paired-end reads. Via MiXCR, TCRdb re-called the 5' RACE reads, giving one row per CDR3 protein. The sample contains more than 750,000 distinct CDR3 sequences, roughly 29% of which appear only once. These same data were also listed under a study on T cells of mothers and their children. As that study records: Every mother produced more than 8 million TCR beta CDR3 reads, whereas every child provided 2.5 million to 3 million. Mother-child pairs who were related displayed a slightly higher overlap than unrelated pairs, a difference that was non-significant.

Sample: blood. The chain combines TRBV4-3 with TRBJ2-4; 7 bases are a match to TRBD2. This TCR came from a woman between 40 and 55 years old in good health. CDR3 in amino acids: CASSQVDRGELAKNIQYF. CDR3 nucleotides: TGCGCCAGCAGCCAAGTCGATCGGGGGGAACTAGCCAAAAACATTCAGTACTTC.